The clone carrying this T cell receptor beta chain was found once. Its target is not known. These data originate in a study of shared clonotypes between healthy human individuals. Regarding the study as a whole: Clonotypes not shared had lower generation probabilities than those common to all four donors.

Trimming shortened V by 2 bases and J by 2 bases, and 12 bases separated the two germline ends. The CDR3 has 15 amino acids. Germline loops: CDR1 MNHNS, CDR2 SASEGT. Only in-frame clones appear in the TCRdb table, and some are missing; sequencing was by immunoSEQ multiplex PCR. The sample records a few hundred thousand clones, 65% being singletons. The chain recombines TRBV6-1 with TRBJ2-5; D possibly corresponds to TRBD1 (5 bases). Sample: memory CD4+ T cells sorted from blood. Subset reported: CD45RA-negative fraction. The clonotype comes from a man younger than 40 in good health. The CDR3 DNA reads as TGTGCCAGCAGTGAACGAGACAGACAGCAAGAGACCCAGTACTTC. Translated, it gives CASSERDRQQETQYF.